This T cell receptor (beta chain) was recovered during a study of blood T cell repertoires in COVID-19. Turning to the study itself: COVID-19 samples, acute and convalescent, were from the United States, Italy and Spain. PBMCs, B-cell-depleted T cells, or T cells provided the cDNA or gDNA that made up the material.

The V end was cut by 3 bases, the J end by 7 bases, with 20 bases between. CDR1 is SGHRS and CDR2 is YFSETQ in the germline V gene. The CDR3 is 15 amino acids. Per the authors' pipeline: Quantification of nucleated cells was approximated via reference gene primer amplification. Libraries were prepared by immunoSEQ multiplex PCR; TCRdb keeps only in-frame clonotypes and omits some of them. V, J and clone size were drawn from that table, and D and trimming were deduced from the DNA. The sample lists 130,000 or so clones, approximately 90% occurring once. The chain recombines TRBV5-1 with TRBJ2-7; unclear D gene. The origin of this receptor is a man in his fifties with active or convalescent COVID-19. Sequences were obtained from peripheral blood. The CDR3, as DNA: TGCGCCAGCAGCTATACAGCTACTCCTCCTCTGGAGCAGTACTTC. Translation: CASSYTATPPLEQYF.